The rows below give T cell receptor beta chains drawn from one sample of a study of CD8+ T cells in alopecia areata. Here immunoSEQ multiplex PCR was the method, and the copy in TCRdb shows in-frame clones only, minus some. This repertoire shows about 210,000 clones, around two fifths found once; its top ten account for about 0.48%. The sample here was CD4+ T cells sorted from blood, taken at approximately week 30, from a patient treated with tofacitinib. The receptors originated from a human donor with alopecia areata. The CDR3 runs from the conserved cysteine through the conserved F or W. The order of the fields is CDR3 DNA, CDR3 protein, D gene, clone size, V gene, J gene. The D gene is left open where the match is weak. Only part of the rows carry a size: once, few, many, or a class if the clone is expanded.

CDR3nt: TGTGCCAGCAGCTTAATCAGTAGCGGGGAAAACATTCAGTACTTC
CDR3aa: CASSLISSGENIQYF
d_gene: TRBD2
abundance: .
v_gene: TRBV7-9
j_gene: TRBJ2-4

CDR3nt: TGCAGTGCTAGTGATCTCGGCGAGCAGTACTTC
CDR3aa: CSASDLGEQYF
d_gene: .
abundance: .
v_gene: TRBV20-1
j_gene: TRBJ2-7

CDR3nt: TGTGCCAGCAGCTTAATCGGTGGGGGGCGAGCTTTCTTT
CDR3aa: CASSLIGGGRAFF
d_gene: .
abundance: .
v_gene: TRBV7-2
j_gene: TRBJ1-1

CDR3nt: TGTGCCAGCAGCCAAGGGGGGCCGGACAGGTTCGATGAGCAGTTCTTC
CDR3aa: CASSQGGPDRFDEQFF
d_gene: TRBD1
abundance: few
v_gene: TRBV4-2
j_gene: TRBJ2-1

CDR3nt: TGTGCCAGCGCCCCGGGACGGAGCTCCTACAATGAGCAGTTCTTC
CDR3aa: CASAPGRSSYNEQFF
d_gene: .
abundance: few
v_gene: TRBV5-8
j_gene: TRBJ2-1

CDR3nt: TGCAGCGCCGCAGACAGGAGGAACACTGAAGCTTTCTTT
CDR3aa: CSAADRRNTEAFF
d_gene: .
abundance: .
v_gene: TRBV29-1
j_gene: TRBJ1-1

CDR3nt: TGTGCCAGCAGACTAACAGGGAACACTGAAGCTTTCTTT
CDR3aa: CASRLTGNTEAFF
d_gene: .
abundance: .
v_gene: TRBV7-9
j_gene: TRBJ1-1

CDR3nt: TGTGCCAGCAGCGGCGGGCTGAGCTCCTACAATGAGCAGTTCTTC
CDR3aa: CASSGGLSSYNEQFF
d_gene: .
abundance: .
v_gene: TRBV9
j_gene: TRBJ2-1

CDR3nt: TGCGCCAGCAGCATGGCGGGAGGGACCACCGGGGAGCTGTTTTTT
CDR3aa: CASSMAGGTTGELFF
d_gene: TRBD2
abundance: .
v_gene: TRBV5-1
j_gene: TRBJ2-2

CDR3nt: TGTGCCTGGAGCCCGGTGGGGGGACTTGGCTACACCTTC
CDR3aa: CAWSPVGGLGYTF
d_gene: .
abundance: few
v_gene: TRBV30
j_gene: TRBJ1-2

CDR3nt: TGTGCCAGCAGCCGTGGGGGACTAGGAAACAATGAGCAGTTCTTC
CDR3aa: CASSRGGLGNNEQFF
d_gene: TRBD2
abundance: .
v_gene: TRBV7-3
j_gene: TRBJ2-1

CDR3nt: TGTGCCAGTAGTACGGGACAGGGAACAGATACGCAGTATTTT
CDR3aa: CASSTGQGTDTQYF
d_gene: TRBD1
abundance: few
v_gene: TRBV19
j_gene: TRBJ2-3

CDR3nt: TGTGCCAGCAGCTTAGGGAGGGCCAACGTCCTGACTTTC
CDR3aa: CASSLGRANVLTF
d_gene: .
abundance: .
v_gene: TRBV7-9
j_gene: TRBJ2-6